This TCR beta chain was sequenced in a study of shared clonotypes between healthy human individuals. Study-level points and caveats: Generation probabilities of non-shared clonotypes were lower (relative to those shared by all four donors). A handful of donors held approximately 5% of naive CD4 clonotypes in common. Naive subsets typically showed greater estimated richness than memory subsets.

Germline V gives CDR1 MDHEN, CDR2 SYDVKM. The length of the CDR3 is 14 residues. Between the trimmed V and J ends, which lost 5 bases and 7 bases, there was a span of 17 bases. On this clone: Its antigen is not known.

Every one of the donors was a Caucasian adult that lived in Nashville, Tennessee. Sequenced by immunoSEQ multiplex PCR; TCRdb stores in-frame clones only, minus some. This table has about 1.1 million clones, approximately 78% appearing once. The sample was memory CD4+ T cells from PBMCs. Subset indicated: CD45RA-negative fraction. V gene TRBV28 combines with J gene TRBJ1-2; the D gene is possibly TRBD1 (6 bases). This receptor was identified in a man younger than 35 in good health. Some clones in this sample may be carry-over from other donors' samples. The CDR3 DNA reads TGTGCCAGCAGTCCTCAAATAGGGGGAGCTGGCTACACCTTC. The encoded protein is CASSPQIGGAGYTF.